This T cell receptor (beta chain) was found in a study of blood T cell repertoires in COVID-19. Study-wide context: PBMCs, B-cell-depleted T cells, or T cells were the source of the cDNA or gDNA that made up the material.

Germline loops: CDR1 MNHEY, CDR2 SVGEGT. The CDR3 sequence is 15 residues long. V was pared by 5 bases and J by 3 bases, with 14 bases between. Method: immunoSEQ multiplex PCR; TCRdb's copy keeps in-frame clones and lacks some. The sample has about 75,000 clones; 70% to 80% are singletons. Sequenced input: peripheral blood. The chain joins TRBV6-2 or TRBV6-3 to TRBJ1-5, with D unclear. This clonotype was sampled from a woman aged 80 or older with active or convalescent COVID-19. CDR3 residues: CASSPDAGNNQPQHF. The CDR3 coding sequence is TGTGCCAGCAGTCCCGACGCGGGAAACAATCAGCCCCAGCATTTT.